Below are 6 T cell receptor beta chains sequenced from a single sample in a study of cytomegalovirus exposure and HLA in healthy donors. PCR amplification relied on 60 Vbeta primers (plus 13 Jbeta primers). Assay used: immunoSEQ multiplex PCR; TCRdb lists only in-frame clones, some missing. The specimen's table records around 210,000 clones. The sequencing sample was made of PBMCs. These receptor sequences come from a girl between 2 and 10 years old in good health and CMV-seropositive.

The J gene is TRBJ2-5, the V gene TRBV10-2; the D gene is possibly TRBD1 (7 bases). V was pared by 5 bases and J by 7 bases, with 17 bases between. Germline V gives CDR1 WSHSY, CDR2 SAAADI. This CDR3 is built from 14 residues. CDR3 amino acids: CASSTDRARGTQYF. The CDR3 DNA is TGCGCCAGCAGTACCGACAGGGCGCGGGGGACCCAGTACTTC.

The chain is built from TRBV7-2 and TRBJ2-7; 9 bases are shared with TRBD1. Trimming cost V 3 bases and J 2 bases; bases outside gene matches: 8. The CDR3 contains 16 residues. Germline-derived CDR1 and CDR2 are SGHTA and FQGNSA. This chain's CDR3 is CASSFSLGDRAYEQYF. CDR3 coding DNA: TGTGCCAGCAGCTTTTCGTTAGGGGACAGGGCCTACGAGCAGTACTTC.

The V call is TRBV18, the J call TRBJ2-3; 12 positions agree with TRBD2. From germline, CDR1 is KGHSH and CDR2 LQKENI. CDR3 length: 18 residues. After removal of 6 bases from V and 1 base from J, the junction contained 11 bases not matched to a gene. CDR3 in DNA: TGTGCCAGCTCCCATGGACTAGCGGGGACGGTTGGCACAGATACGCAGTATTTT. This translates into CASSHGLAGTVGTDTQYF. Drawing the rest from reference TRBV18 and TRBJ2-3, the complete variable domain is NAGVMQNPRHLVRRRGQEARLRCSPMKGHSHVYWYRQLPEEGLKFMVYLQKENIIDESGMPKERFSAEFPKEGPSILRIQQVVRGDSAAYFCASSHGLAGTVGTDTQYFGPGTRLTVL.

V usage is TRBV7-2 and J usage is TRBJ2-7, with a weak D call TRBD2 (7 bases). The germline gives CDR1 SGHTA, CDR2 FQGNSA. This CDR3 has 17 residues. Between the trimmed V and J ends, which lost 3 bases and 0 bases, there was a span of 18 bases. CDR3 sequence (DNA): TGTGCCAGCAGCTTCGCCTTTGAGGGGGGGTTCTCCTACGAGCAGTACTTC. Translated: CASSFAFEGGFSYEQYF.

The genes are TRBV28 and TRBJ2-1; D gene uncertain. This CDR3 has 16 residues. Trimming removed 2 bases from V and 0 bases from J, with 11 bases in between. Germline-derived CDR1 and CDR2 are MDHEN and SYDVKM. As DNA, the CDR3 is TGTGCCAGCAGTTTAGAAGCGCTTAGCTCCTACAATGAGCAGTTCTTC. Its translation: CASSLEALSSYNEQFF.

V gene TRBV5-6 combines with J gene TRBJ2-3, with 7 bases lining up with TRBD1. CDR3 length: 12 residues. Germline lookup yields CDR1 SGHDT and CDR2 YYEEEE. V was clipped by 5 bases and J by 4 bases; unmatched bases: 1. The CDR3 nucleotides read TGTGCCAGCAGACAGGGGTCAGATACGCAGTATTTT. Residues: CASRQGSDTQYF.